This T cell receptor (beta chain) was captured in a study of shared clonotypes between healthy human individuals. Study conclusions and caveats: The sampled material consisted only of blood, and tissue repertoires are likely to differ. On the whole, naive subsets had larger estimated richness than memory subsets had.

Note on this clone: Its antigen is still unknown.

Assay used: immunoSEQ multiplex PCR; TCRdb lists only in-frame clones, some missing. The sample consists of 1.4 million or so clones, 98% of them appearing once. CDR3 length: 13 residues. The germline CDR1 and CDR2 sequences are SGDLS and YYNGEE. Trimming cost V 3 bases and J 15 bases; bases outside gene matches: 9. The donors, all of them Caucasian adults, lived in Nashville, Tennessee. This TCR was sampled from a man in his thirties or forties in good health. Sequenced input: naive CD4+ T cells sorted from blood. The sample's subset: CD45RA+ positively selected. The chain couples TRBV9 to TRBJ1-4, with 9 bases aligning to TRBD1. CDR3 loop: CASSAEQGALVFF. The CDR3 coding sequence is TGTGCCAGCAGCGCCGAACAGGGGGCCTTGGTGTTTTTT.